This TCR beta chain came from a study of Graves' ophthalmopathy and Graves' hyperthyroidism. On the study more broadly: Peripheral blood was collected at initial diagnosis, before any treatment. Study results and limitations: Using a 13-signature model, the authors split ophthalmopathy from stable hyperthyroidism, with 85% to 90% sensitivity and 80% to 84% specificity. Most thyroid clonotypes with frequency above 0.001 were detected in blood too.

Other autoimmune diseases, uncontrolled infections, pregnancy or lactation excluded patients from enrollment. The authors amplified TCR beta CDR3 regions, and they did so from RNA transcripts for repertoire sequencing. RT-PCR was first run with HTBI primers, then multiplex PCR in a second round. TCRdb re-derived calls from the multiplex PCR reads in MiXCR, one entry per CDR3 protein. This table has roughly 400,000 distinct CDR3 sequences, about a sixth appearing once. Germline V CDR1 and CDR2: LNHNV, YYDKDF (reference sequence). The J segment lost 3 bases and the V segment lost 0 bases, leaving 5 bases of the junction unmatched. The CDR3 loop spans 15 amino acids. This clonotype was recorded at least ten times. Its antigen is unidentified.

The V and J genes are TRBV15 and TRBJ2-7; 7 bases match TRBD1. The sequence was collected from a woman under 30 with Graves' ophthalmopathy. Specimen: peripheral blood. In DNA, the CDR3 is TGTGCCACCAGCAGAGATGAGGCAGGGGGCTACGAGCAGTACTTC. Its translation is CATSRDEAGGYEQYF.